The 4 T cell receptor beta chains below were found in one sample sequenced in a study of shared clonotypes between healthy human individuals. The repertoire was sequenced with immunoSEQ multiplex PCR; TCRdb's copy has only in-frame clones and lacks some. The table has some 2,500,000 clones, about nine tenths seen once. Sequenced material: naive CD4+ T cells from PBMCs. The subset: CD45RA+ positively selected. These receptors all come from a man younger than 35 in good health. Some clones in this sample may be carry-over from other donors' samples.

This chain links TRBV4-3 with TRBJ2-4; D is possibly TRBD2 (6 bases). The germline gives CDR1 LGHNA, CDR2 YSLEER. Trimming took 0 bases from V and 2 from J, leaving 17 bases between them. This CDR3 is 18 amino acids long. CDR3 in DNA: TGCGCCAGCAGCCAAGACCCTCCTGGGGGGAGGACCAAAAACATTCAGTACTTC. Encoded protein: CASSQDPPGGRTKNIQYF.

This clone was recorded once. The rearrangement links TRBV7-2 to TRBJ1-2, with unresolved D. The V and J ends lost 1 base and 1 base respectively, with 4 bases between them. The germline V gene has CDR1 SGHTA and CDR2 FQGNSA. CDR3 length: 13 residues. In DNA form, the CDR3 reads TGTGCCAGCAGCTTAGAAATTAACTATGGCTACACCTTC. Its translation: CASSLEINYGYTF.

This chain joins TRBV6-6 and TRBJ1-6; D gene uncertain. Germline V gene data show CDR1 as MNHNY and CDR2 as SVGAGI (reference sequence). The CDR3 is made up of 15 amino acids. Trimming stripped 2 bases from V and 1 base from J, with 6 bases between. The CDR3 region is CASSYGESYNSPLHF. In DNA form, the CDR3 reads TGTGCCAGCAGTTACGGGGAGTCCTATAATTCACCCCTCCACTTT.

The genes are TRBV5-1 and TRBJ2-6; D possibly uses TRBD1 or TRBD2 (5 bases each). This CDR3 spans 17 amino acids. Deletions cut 0 bases from V and 0 bases from J, with 10 bases between. Germline assignment: CDR1 SGHRS and CDR2 YFSETQ. The CDR3 region is CASSLAKGSSGANVLTF. CDR3 DNA: TGCGCCAGCAGCTTGGCCAAGGGGAGCTCTGGGGCCAACGTCCTGACTTTC.